The rows below give T cell receptor beta chains drawn from one sample of a study of identifying expanded T cells in peripheral blood. Data came from immunoSEQ multiplex PCR; TCRdb stores just in-frame clones and leaves some out. This table holds about 78,000 clones, 80% to 90% found once. Material for sequencing was blood. The origin of the receptors is a person between 18 and 69 years old in good health. The CDR3 runs from the conserved cysteine through the conserved F or W. The D gene is left open where the match is weak. A row's size may be missing; if present it is once, few, many or a size class.

clone size: -; D gene: -; V gene: TRBV30; J gene: TRBJ1-1; CDR3 DNA: TGTGCCTGGAGTGGACGCCTCACTGAAGCTTTCTTT; CDR3 protein: CAWSGRLTEAFF
clone size: -; D gene: -; V gene: TRBV7-6; J gene: TRBJ2-1; CDR3 DNA: TGTGCCAGCAGCTTACAGGGCTCCTACAATGAGCAGTTCTTC; CDR3 protein: CASSLQGSYNEQFF
clone size: -; D gene: -; V gene: TRBV2; J gene: TRBJ2-1; CDR3 DNA: TGTGCCAGCCGGGGAGGAGCCAGTTCCTACAATGAGCAGTTCTTC; CDR3 protein: CASRGGASSYNEQFF
clone size: -; D gene: -; V gene: TRBV5-8; J gene: TRBJ2-1; CDR3 DNA: TGTGCCAGCAGCTTGACCCCCAGCAGTTACAATGAGCAGTTCTTC; CDR3 protein: CASSLTPSSYNEQFF
clone size: -; D gene: TRBD1; V gene: TRBV28; J gene: TRBJ1-6; CDR3 DNA: TGTGCCAGCAGCCTTGCACAGGGGTGGTCCTATAATTCACCCCTCCACTTT; CDR3 protein: CASSLAQGWSYNSPLHF
clone size: -; D gene: -; V gene: TRBV7-3; J gene: TRBJ2-3; CDR3 DNA: TGTGCCAGCAGTCTAATGGGCGGGGCTAGCACAGATACGCAGTATTTT; CDR3 protein: CASSLMGGASTDTQYF
clone size: -; D gene: -; V gene: TRBV7-2; J gene: TRBJ1-5; CDR3 DNA: TGTGCCAGCAGCCCAAACTGGGACGGGCAGCCCCAGCATTTT; CDR3 protein: CASSPNWDGQPQHF
clone size: -; D gene: TRBD2; V gene: TRBV28; J gene: TRBJ2-3; CDR3 DNA: TGTGCCAGCAGTTTTCCGGGACTAGCGAGGGATACGCAGTATTTT; CDR3 protein: CASSFPGLARDTQYF
clone size: -; D gene: -; V gene: TRBV6-5; J gene: TRBJ2-7; CDR3 DNA: TGTGCCAGCAGTTACTCGAACCCTAGCGTATCCTACGAGCAGTACTTC; CDR3 protein: CASSYSNPSVSYEQYF
clone size: -; D gene: -; V gene: TRBV5-1; J gene: TRBJ2-2; CDR3 DNA: TGCGCCAGCAGCTTGTTGGAGAACACCGGGGAGCTGTTTTTT; CDR3 protein: CASSLLENTGELFF
clone size: many; D gene: TRBD2; V gene: TRBV7-2; J gene: TRBJ2-2; CDR3 DNA: TGTGCCAGCAGCACGACTAGCGGGAGAGGCACCGGGGAGCTGTTTTTT; CDR3 protein: CASSTTSGRGTGELFF
clone size: -; D gene: TRBD2; V gene: TRBV4-3; J gene: TRBJ2-3; CDR3 DNA: TGCGCCAGCAGCCACGTTAGCGGGAGGGAGGCAGATACGCAGTATTTT; CDR3 protein: CASSHVSGREADTQYF
clone size: many; D gene: -; V gene: TRBV20-1; J gene: TRBJ1-1; CDR3 DNA: TGCAGTGCTAGCGCGGGGACTGAAGCTTTCTTT; CDR3 protein: CSASAGTEAFF
clone size: -; D gene: TRBD1; V gene: TRBV7-2; J gene: TRBJ1-3; CDR3 DNA: TGTGCCAGCAGCTTAGTACAGGGGAGAGGAAACACCATATATTTT; CDR3 protein: CASSLVQGRGNTIYF
clone size: -; D gene: -; V gene: TRBV6-5; J gene: TRBJ1-1; CDR3 DNA: TGTGCCAGCAGTTACATCCGAGGAACTGAAGCTTTCTTT; CDR3 protein: CASSYIRGTEAFF
clone size: -; D gene: -; V gene: TRBV7-6; J gene: TRBJ1-5; CDR3 DNA: TGTGCCAGCAGCCCCAGGGACAACCAGCCCCAGCATTTT; CDR3 protein: CASSPRDNQPQHF
clone size: -; D gene: TRBD1; V gene: TRBV19; J gene: TRBJ1-5; CDR3 DNA: TGTGCCAGTACCCGAACCGGGACAGGGAGGGTTAGCAATCAGCCCCAGCATTTT; CDR3 protein: CASTRTGTGRVSNQPQHF
clone size: -; D gene: TRBD2; V gene: TRBV6-4; J gene: TRBJ2-5; CDR3 DNA: TGTGCCAGCAGTGACCATGGGGCTAGCGGAGCTCAAGAGACCCAGTACTTC; CDR3 protein: CASSDHGASGAQETQYF
clone size: -; D gene: -; V gene: TRBV29-1; J gene: TRBJ2-5; CDR3 DNA: TGCAGCGTTGAAGCCCATTTCCAAGAGACCCAGTACTTC; CDR3 protein: CSVEAHFQETQYF
clone size: -; D gene: TRBD2; V gene: TRBV7-3; J gene: TRBJ2-7; CDR3 DNA: TGTGCCAGCAGCTTGGGGGGGAACTACGAGCAGTACTTC; CDR3 protein: CASSLGGNYEQYF
clone size: once; D gene: TRBD1; V gene: TRBV9; J gene: TRBJ2-7; CDR3 DNA: TGTGCCAGCAGCTCCTCCGGGGGACAGGTTATCCACGAGCAGTACTTC; CDR3 protein: CASSSSGGQVIHEQYF
clone size: -; D gene: TRBD1; V gene: TRBV28; J gene: TRBJ1-1; CDR3 DNA: TGTGCCAGCAGTTTATCAGGGACAGCTGAAGCTTTCTTT; CDR3 protein: CASSLSGTAEAFF
clone size: -; D gene: -; V gene: TRBV30; J gene: TRBJ2-3; CDR3 DNA: TGTGCCTGGAGCCGCAGGGCCCCAGATACGCAGTATTTT; CDR3 protein: CAWSRRAPDTQYF
clone size: few; D gene: -; V gene: TRBV29-1; J gene: TRBJ1-1; CDR3 DNA: TGCAGCGTTACCATCACAGGGAACACTGAAGCTTTCTTT; CDR3 protein: CSVTITGNTEAFF
clone size: few; D gene: -; V gene: TRBV6-5; J gene: TRBJ1-5; CDR3 DNA: TGTGCCAGCAGTAGGACGGCGAATAGCAATCAGCCCCAGCATTTT; CDR3 protein: CASSRTANSNQPQHF
clone size: -; D gene: TRBD1; V gene: TRBV7-3; J gene: TRBJ2-1; CDR3 DNA: TGTGCCAGCAGCTTCGGACAGGGCGGTGAGCAGTTCTTC; CDR3 protein: CASSFGQGGEQFF
clone size: -; D gene: -; V gene: TRBV5-8; J gene: TRBJ2-7; CDR3 DNA: TGTGCCACCATCTACCGACAGTCCTACGAGCAGTACTTC; CDR3 protein: CATIYRQSYEQYF
clone size: -; D gene: TRBD1; V gene: TRBV28; J gene: TRBJ2-3; CDR3 DNA: TGTGCCAGCAGTCACCCGGGACAGGGCACAGATACGCAGTATTTT; CDR3 protein: CASSHPGQGTDTQYF
clone size: -; D gene: -; V gene: TRBV18; J gene: TRBJ1-3; CDR3 DNA: TGTGCCAGCCAATCACGCCAGCCTGGAAACACCATATATTTT; CDR3 protein: CASQSRQPGNTIYF
clone size: -; D gene: TRBD2; V gene: TRBV7-9; J gene: TRBJ2-2; CDR3 DNA: TGTGCCAGCAGCCATGGAGCGGGAGACACCGGGGAGCTGTTTTTT; CDR3 protein: CASSHGAGDTGELFF
clone size: -; D gene: -; V gene: TRBV28; J gene: TRBJ2-5; CDR3 DNA: TGTGCCAGCAGTTTAAGTATGGGATTAGCCGGGGAGACCCAGTACTTC; CDR3 protein: CASSLSMGLAGETQYF
clone size: -; D gene: -; V gene: TRBV4-3; J gene: TRBJ2-7; CDR3 DNA: TGCGCCAGCAGCCAAGATTGGGCAGGATCCCCCCCATTCTCCTACGAGCAGTACTTC; CDR3 protein: CASSQDWAGSPPFSYEQYF
clone size: -; D gene: -; V gene: TRBV7-4; J gene: TRBJ1-5; CDR3 DNA: TGTGCCAGCAGCTTGTGGTGGGGAAACCAGCCCCAGCATTTT; CDR3 protein: CASSLWWGNQPQHF
clone size: -; D gene: -; V gene: TRBV7-2; J gene: TRBJ2-7; CDR3 DNA: TGTGCCAGCAGCTTAGATCCGGACCGAAGCTACGAGCAGTACTTC; CDR3 protein: CASSLDPDRSYEQYF
clone size: once; D gene: -; V gene: TRBV28; J gene: TRBJ2-5; CDR3 DNA: TGTGCCAGCAGGTGGATAGGGGAGGAGACCCAGTACTTC; CDR3 protein: CASRWIGEETQYF
clone size: -; D gene: TRBD2; V gene: TRBV19; J gene: TRBJ2-1; CDR3 DNA: TGTGCCAGTAGTATGGGACTAGCCTATGAGCAGTTCTTC; CDR3 protein: CASSMGLAYEQFF
clone size: -; D gene: -; V gene: TRBV10-3; J gene: TRBJ2-7; CDR3 DNA: TGTGCCATCAGCCCGGGACGGCAGAGCTCCTACGAGCAGTACTTC; CDR3 protein: CAISPGRQSSYEQYF
clone size: -; D gene: TRBD1; V gene: TRBV28; J gene: TRBJ1-4; CDR3 DNA: TGTGCCAGCAGTTCTTGGACAGGGTCGGCGTGGGGAACTAATGAAAAACTGTTTTTT; CDR3 protein: CASSSWTGSAWGTNEKLFF
clone size: -; D gene: TRBD2; V gene: TRBV5-6; J gene: TRBJ2-7; CDR3 DNA: TGTGCCAGCAGCTGGACTAGCGACTACGAGCAGTACTTC; CDR3 protein: CASSWTSDYEQYF
clone size: -; D gene: -; V gene: TRBV11-2; J gene: TRBJ2-7; CDR3 DNA: TGTGCCAGCAGGGAGACGTACGAGCAGTACTTC; CDR3 protein: CASRETYEQYF
clone size: -; D gene: -; V gene: TRBV7-2; J gene: TRBJ2-7; CDR3 DNA: TGTGCCAGCAGCCCGAAGACCCTCTCCCCCGAGCAGTACTTC; CDR3 protein: CASSPKTLSPEQYF
clone size: -; D gene: -; V gene: TRBV27; J gene: TRBJ2-7; CDR3 DNA: TGTGCCAGCAGTTCAATCCTCCATGGGACTGCCCAGGCGTACGAGCAGTACTTC; CDR3 protein: CASSSILHGTAQAYEQYF
clone size: -; D gene: -; V gene: TRBV28; J gene: TRBJ1-2; CDR3 DNA: TGTGCCAGCAACCCGACAGTGAACTATGGCTACACCTTC; CDR3 protein: CASNPTVNYGYTF
clone size: -; D gene: TRBD1; V gene: TRBV28; J gene: TRBJ1-2; CDR3 DNA: TGTGCCAGCAGTTTCCGGACAGGGAGGAGGGTTCGATATGGCTACACCTTC; CDR3 protein: CASSFRTGRRVRYGYTF
clone size: -; D gene: -; V gene: TRBV7-5; J gene: TRBJ2-7; CDR3 DNA: TGTGCCAGAAGCTTAGAAGGTGGCTGCTCCTACGAGCAGTACTTC; CDR3 protein: CARSLEGGCSYEQYF
clone size: -; D gene: -; V gene: TRBV6-5; J gene: TRBJ1-5; CDR3 DNA: TGTGCCAGCGGGGAACAGGGAGGCAATCAGCCCCAGCATTTT; CDR3 protein: CASGEQGGNQPQHF
clone size: -; D gene: TRBD2; V gene: TRBV28; J gene: TRBJ2-7; CDR3 DNA: TGTGCCAGCAGTCCCCTGACTAGCGGGAGCTCCTACGAGCAGTACTTC; CDR3 protein: CASSPLTSGSSYEQYF
clone size: -; D gene: TRBD1; V gene: TRBV7-9; J gene: TRBJ2-7; CDR3 DNA: TGTGCCAGCAGCCTCTACTTGACAGGGGGGGATGGCGAGCAGTACTTC; CDR3 protein: CASSLYLTGGDGEQYF
clone size: few; D gene: -; V gene: TRBV7-5; J gene: TRBJ2-7; CDR3 DNA: TGTGCCAGAAGCTTACTCGAGCAGTACTTC; CDR3 protein: CARSLLEQYF
clone size: -; D gene: TRBD1; V gene: TRBV2; J gene: TRBJ2-1; CDR3 DNA: TGTGCCAGCAGTGTTGAGACAGGGGCCTACAATGAGCAGTTCTTC; CDR3 protein: CASSVETGAYNEQFF
clone size: -; D gene: TRBD1; V gene: TRBV5-8; J gene: TRBJ1-2; CDR3 DNA: TGTGCCAGCAGCTTGTACGAGGGGGCTCGTGGCGGCTACACCTTC; CDR3 protein: CASSLYEGARGGYTF
clone size: -; D gene: -; V gene: TRBV7-2; J gene: TRBJ1-5; CDR3 DNA: TGTGCCAGCAGCCCAGGGGTCAATCAGCCCCAGCATTTT; CDR3 protein: CASSPGVNQPQHF
clone size: once; D gene: -; V gene: TRBV19; J gene: TRBJ2-7; CDR3 DNA: TGTGCCAGTAGTTTTGACCAGGGCGTAGAGGAGCAGTACTTC; CDR3 protein: CASSFDQGVEEQYF